These T cell receptor beta chains were read from a single sample in a study of T cells in Graves' hyperthyroidism and ophthalmopathy. TCRdb re-called the multiplex PCR reads through MiXCR, storing one row per CDR3 protein. The profile covers fewer than 400,000 distinct CDR3 sequences, with around an eighth appearing a single time and approximately 29% taken by the ten largest. The sequenced sample was blood. Every receptor here comes from a man aged 45-65 years with Graves' ophthalmopathy. Both conserved end residues are part of each CDR3. Each record gives: V gene, D gene, J gene, clone size, CDR3 protein, CDR3 DNA. A D gene is named only where the DNA matches it firmly. Expanded clones get a size class; other rows say once, few or many, or leave the size out.

v_gene: TRBV20-1
d_gene: TRBD2
j_gene: TRBJ2-7
abundance: many
CDR3aa: CSAAGLAGREQYF
CDR3nt: TGCAGTGCCGCGGGACTAGCGGGAAGGGAGCAGTACTTC

v_gene: TRBV5-1
d_gene: TRBD1
j_gene: TRBJ1-2
abundance: few
CDR3aa: CASSFAIPDRVNGYTF
CDR3nt: TGCGCCAGCAGCTTCGCAATACCTGACAGGGTCAATGGCTACACCTTC

v_gene: TRBV7-7
d_gene: TRBD2
j_gene: TRBJ2-1
abundance: few
CDR3aa: CASSLSSGDYNEQFF
CDR3nt: TGTGCTAGCAGCTTAAGTAGCGGGGATTACAATGAGCAGTTCTTC

v_gene: TRBV12-3/TRBV12-4
d_gene: NA
j_gene: TRBJ1-2
abundance: few
CDR3aa: CASSLTGFGYGYTF
CDR3nt: TGTGCCAGCAGTCTCACAGGTTTTGGCTATGGCTACACCTTC

v_gene: TRBV18
d_gene: NA
j_gene: TRBJ1-2
abundance: many
CDR3aa: CASSRGSNDGYTF
CDR3nt: TGTGCCAGCTCACGGGGGAGTAATGATGGCTACACCTTC

v_gene: TRBV9
d_gene: TRBD1
j_gene: TRBJ1-2
abundance: NA
CDR3aa: CASSVAGGQGGFGYGYTF
CDR3nt: TGTGCCAGCAGCGTAGCGGGGGGACAGGGAGGGTTCGGCTATGGCTACACCTTC

v_gene: TRBV30
d_gene: NA
j_gene: TRBJ2-7
abundance: many
CDR3aa: CAWSVWTDVNYEQYF
CDR3nt: TGTGCCTGGAGTGTATGGACAGACGTGAACTACGAGCAGTACTTC

v_gene: TRBV10-1
d_gene: NA
j_gene: TRBJ2-1
abundance: few
CDR3aa: CASSDHAGSYNEQFF
CDR3nt: TGCGCCAGCAGTGATCACGCGGGCTCCTACAATGAGCAGTTCTTC

v_gene: TRBV5-5
d_gene: NA
j_gene: TRBJ2-7
abundance: many
CDR3aa: CASSPGAFYEQYF
CDR3nt: TGTGCCAGCAGCCCAGGGGCATTCTACGAGCAGTACTTC

v_gene: TRBV19
d_gene: NA
j_gene: TRBJ2-7
abundance: NA
CDR3aa: CASRTVSRPYEQYF
CDR3nt: TGTGCCAGTAGGACAGTCTCTCGCCCCTACGAGCAGTACTTC

v_gene: TRBV9
d_gene: TRBD2
j_gene: TRBJ2-3
abundance: NA
CDR3aa: CASSAGGGVVSDTQYF
CDR3nt: TGTGCCAGCAGCGCGGGGGGGGGAGTGGTATCAGATACGCAGTATTTT

v_gene: TRBV3-1
d_gene: TRBD1
j_gene: TRBJ1-1
abundance: many
CDR3aa: CASSQGGTGEAFF
CDR3nt: TGTGCCAGCAGCCAAGGGGGGACAGGTGAAGCTTTCTTT

v_gene: TRBV29-1
d_gene: NA
j_gene: TRBJ2-7
abundance: NA
CDR3aa: CSVEVDNAYEQYF
CDR3nt: TGCAGCGTTGAAGTGGACAACGCCTACGAGCAGTACTTC

v_gene: TRBV6-1
d_gene: NA
j_gene: TRBJ2-7
abundance: few
CDR3aa: CASSAGHEQYF
CDR3nt: TGTGCCAGCAGTGCCGGACACGAGCAGTACTTC

v_gene: TRBV11-2
d_gene: NA
j_gene: TRBJ1-1
abundance: many
CDR3aa: CASSLMDGRWAFF
CDR3nt: TGTGCCAGCAGCTTAATGGACGGACGGTGGGCTTTCTTT

v_gene: TRBV20-1
d_gene: NA
j_gene: TRBJ1-1
abundance: many
CDR3aa: CSANNDLNTEAFF
CDR3nt: TGCAGCGCTAATAACGACCTGAACACTGAAGCTTTCTTT

v_gene: TRBV6-1
d_gene: TRBD2
j_gene: TRBJ2-3
abundance: few
CDR3aa: CASKTGRAVADTQYF
CDR3nt: TGTGCCAGCAAGACCGGGAGGGCCGTGGCAGATACGCAGTATTTT

v_gene: TRBV5-1
d_gene: TRBD1
j_gene: TRBJ2-5
abundance: NA
CDR3aa: CASSPGQGGTTQYF
CDR3nt: TGCGCCAGCAGCCCCGGACAGGGGGGGACGACCCAGTACTTC

v_gene: TRBV5-1
d_gene: NA
j_gene: TRBJ2-7
abundance: few
CDR3aa: CASSQGQRVDYEQYF
CDR3nt: TGCGCCAGCAGCCAGGGACAGCGGGTCGACTACGAGCAGTACTTC

v_gene: TRBV29-1
d_gene: TRBD1
j_gene: TRBJ2-6
abundance: few
CDR3aa: CSVRQGAGANVLTF
CDR3nt: TGCAGCGTTCGACAGGGTGCTGGGGCCAACGTCCTGACTTTC

v_gene: TRBV9
d_gene: TRBD2
j_gene: TRBJ2-5
abundance: few
CDR3aa: CASSVDGRAPETQYF
CDR3nt: TGTGCCAGCAGCGTAGATGGGAGGGCCCCAGAGACCCAGTACTTC

v_gene: TRBV6-2/TRBV6-3
d_gene: TRBD2
j_gene: TRBJ2-3
abundance: many
CDR3aa: CASSYSMVASGLAGLADTQYF
CDR3nt: TGTGCCAGCAGTTACTCGATGGTTGCGTCGGGACTAGCGGGTCTCGCAGATACGCAGTATTTT

v_gene: TRBV11-2
d_gene: TRBD2
j_gene: TRBJ2-4
abundance: many
CDR3aa: CASTHGGFAKNIQYF
CDR3nt: TGTGCCAGCACCCACGGGGGGTTCGCCAAAAACATTCAGTACTTC

v_gene: TRBV19
d_gene: NA
j_gene: TRBJ1-5
abundance: NA
CDR3aa: CASSIVQGRSNQPQHF
CDR3nt: TGTGCCAGTAGTATCGTACAGGGTAGGAGCAATCAGCCCCAGCATTTT

v_gene: TRBV2
d_gene: TRBD1
j_gene: TRBJ1-3
abundance: NA
CDR3aa: CASSMDRGSSGNTIYF
CDR3nt: TGTGCCAGCAGTATGGACAGGGGGAGCTCTGGAAACACCATATATTTT

v_gene: TRBV13
d_gene: TRBD2
j_gene: TRBJ2-1
abundance: NA
CDR3aa: CASSLEGFLLREGRGEQFF
CDR3nt: TGTGCCAGCAGCTTAGAGGGTTTTTTATTGCGGGAGGGCCGAGGTGAGCAGTTCTTC

v_gene: TRBV15
d_gene: TRBD1
j_gene: TRBJ2-5
abundance: NA
CDR3aa: CATSRDRGLGETQYF
CDR3nt: TGTGCCACCAGCAGAGATAGGGGGCTAGGTGAGACCCAGTACTTC

v_gene: TRBV5-1
d_gene: NA
j_gene: TRBJ2-7
abundance: many
CDR3aa: CASSFPGIDEQYF
CDR3nt: TGCGCCAGCAGCTTCCCAGGGATCGACGAGCAGTACTTC

v_gene: TRBV7-3
d_gene: TRBD2
j_gene: TRBJ2-1
abundance: NA
CDR3aa: CASSTNGLARWGDEQFF
CDR3nt: TGTGCCAGCAGCACCAATGGACTAGCGAGGTGGGGTGATGAGCAGTTCTTC

v_gene: TRBV7-2
d_gene: TRBD2
j_gene: TRBJ2-7
abundance: many
CDR3aa: CASSNGLAGVEQYF
CDR3nt: TGTGCCAGCAGCAACGGACTAGCGGGAGTGGAGCAGTACTTC

v_gene: TRBV6-5
d_gene: NA
j_gene: TRBJ2-5
abundance: NA
CDR3aa: CASSYSKDQETQYF
CDR3nt: TGTGCCAGCAGTTACTCGAAAGATCAAGAGACCCAGTACTTC

v_gene: TRBV27
d_gene: NA
j_gene: TRBJ1-1
abundance: NA
CDR3aa: CASSTLYTKAFF
CDR3nt: TGTGCCAGCAGTACCCTTTACACTAAAGCTTTCTTT

v_gene: TRBV6-4
d_gene: NA
j_gene: TRBJ1-1
abundance: many
CDR3aa: CANRGETFPEAFF
CDR3nt: TGTGCCAACAGAGGAGAGACCTTCCCTGAAGCTTTCTTT

v_gene: TRBV6-1
d_gene: TRBD2
j_gene: TRBJ2-7
abundance: many
CDR3aa: CASSDLAGHYYEQYF
CDR3nt: TGTGCCAGCAGTGATTTAGCGGGACACTACTACGAGCAGTACTTC

v_gene: TRBV11-2
d_gene: NA
j_gene: TRBJ2-2
abundance: many
CDR3aa: CASSFGLVNTGELFF
CDR3nt: TGTGCCAGCAGTTTTGGGCTGGTGAACACCGGGGAGCTGTTTTTT

v_gene: TRBV4-1
d_gene: TRBD2
j_gene: TRBJ2-1
abundance: few
CDR3aa: CASSQVGTSGSRDEQFF
CDR3nt: TGCGCCAGCAGCCAAGTCGGGACTAGCGGGAGTAGGGATGAGCAGTTCTTC

v_gene: TRBV6-1
d_gene: TRBD1
j_gene: TRBJ2-7
abundance: NA
CDR3aa: CASSEAGQGGPYEQYF
CDR3nt: TGTGCCAGCAGTGAAGCGGGACAGGGAGGGCCCTACGAGCAGTACTTC

v_gene: TRBV6-1
d_gene: NA
j_gene: TRBJ1-5
abundance: many
CDR3aa: CASIHRDSYSNQPQHF
CDR3nt: TGTGCCAGCATCCACCGGGACTCGTATAGCAATCAGCCCCAGCATTTT

v_gene: TRBV12-3/TRBV12-4
d_gene: NA
j_gene: TRBJ1-2
abundance: NA
CDR3aa: CASSSLGESSYTF
CDR3nt: TGTGCCAGCAGTTCCCTGGGGGAAAGCAGCTACACCTTC

v_gene: TRBV2
d_gene: TRBD1
j_gene: TRBJ1-5
abundance: many
CDR3aa: CASSERQGGQPQHF
CDR3nt: TGTGCCAGCAGTGAAAGACAGGGAGGGCAGCCCCAGCATTTT

v_gene: TRBV11-2
d_gene: TRBD1
j_gene: TRBJ2-3
abundance: many
CDR3aa: CASSFGTGTQYF
CDR3nt: TGTGCCAGCAGCTTCGGGACAGGAACGCAGTATTTT

v_gene: TRBV12-3/TRBV12-4
d_gene: NA
j_gene: TRBJ2-1
abundance: many
CDR3aa: CASRSGANNEQFF
CDR3nt: TGTGCCAGCAGAAGTGGGGCCAACAATGAGCAGTTCTTC

v_gene: TRBV27
d_gene: NA
j_gene: TRBJ2-5
abundance: many
CDR3aa: CASSNPQETQYF
CDR3nt: TGTGCCAGCAGTAACCCACAGGAGACCCAGTACTTC

v_gene: TRBV27
d_gene: TRBD2
j_gene: TRBJ2-1
abundance: many
CDR3aa: CASRRGEAGRGGHEQFF
CDR3nt: TGTGCCAGCCGTCGTGGGGAGGCGGGGCGGGGAGGGCATGAGCAGTTCTTC

v_gene: TRBV30
d_gene: TRBD1
j_gene: TRBJ1-2
abundance: many
CDR3aa: CAWSPTGGARGYTF
CDR3nt: TGTGCCTGGAGTCCCACAGGGGGCGCGAGGGGCTACACCTTC

v_gene: TRBV11-2
d_gene: TRBD2
j_gene: TRBJ2-3
abundance: many
CDR3aa: CASSVAGGSTDTQYF
CDR3nt: TGTGCCAGCAGCGTAGCGGGAGGGAGCACAGATACGCAGTATTTT

v_gene: TRBV7-6
d_gene: NA
j_gene: TRBJ2-1
abundance: NA
CDR3aa: CASSLDGEYNEQFF
CDR3nt: TGTGCCAGCAGCTTGGATGGGGAGTACAATGAGCAGTTCTTC

v_gene: TRBV2
d_gene: TRBD1
j_gene: TRBJ2-3
abundance: many
CDR3aa: CASSRTGGTDTQYF
CDR3nt: TGTGCCAGCAGTCGGACAGGGGGCACAGATACGCAGTATTTT

v_gene: TRBV18
d_gene: TRBD2
j_gene: TRBJ2-3
abundance: NA
CDR3aa: CASSPETSADTQYF
CDR3nt: TGTGCCAGCTCACCGGAGACTAGCGCGGATACGCAGTATTTT

v_gene: TRBV4-2
d_gene: NA
j_gene: TRBJ2-1
abundance: NA
CDR3aa: CASSQVEGEQFF
CDR3nt: TGTGCCAGCAGCCAAGTAGAGGGTGAGCAGTTCTTC

v_gene: TRBV4-1
d_gene: TRBD1
j_gene: TRBJ2-3
abundance: NA
CDR3aa: CASSISPGQGSDTQYF
CDR3nt: TGCGCCAGCAGCATCTCCCCGGGACAGGGGTCAGATACGCAGTATTTT

v_gene: TRBV5-6
d_gene: NA
j_gene: TRBJ1-2
abundance: many
CDR3aa: CASSLYRAPELGYTF
CDR3nt: TGTGCCAGCAGCTTGTATCGGGCGCCGGAACTTGGCTACACCTTC

v_gene: TRBV5-1
d_gene: TRBD2
j_gene: TRBJ2-2
abundance: few
CDR3aa: CASSWTGGRNTGELFF
CDR3nt: TGCGCCAGCAGCTGGACTGGCGGGAGAAACACCGGGGAGCTGTTTTTT

v_gene: TRBV6-1
d_gene: NA
j_gene: TRBJ1-1
abundance: many
CDR3aa: CASTPVVGGNTEAFF
CDR3nt: TGTGCCAGCACCCCTGTTGTGGGGGGGAACACTGAAGCTTTCTTT

v_gene: TRBV6-1
d_gene: NA
j_gene: TRBJ2-7
abundance: few
CDR3aa: CASSSGSVSYEQYF
CDR3nt: TGTGCCAGCAGTTCCGGCTCAGTATCCTACGAGCAGTACTTC

v_gene: TRBV6-1
d_gene: TRBD1
j_gene: TRBJ2-3
abundance: many
CDR3aa: CASSKDRGAGTDTQYF
CDR3nt: TGTGCCAGCAGTAAGGACAGGGGCGCTGGCACAGATACGCAGTATTTT

v_gene: TRBV3-1
d_gene: NA
j_gene: TRBJ2-1
abundance: many
CDR3aa: CASSQPPMGLAVSSYNEQFF
CDR3nt: TGTGCCAGCAGCCAACCCCCAATGGGACTGGCGGTCAGTTCCTACAATGAGCAGTTCTTC

v_gene: TRBV15
d_gene: NA
j_gene: TRBJ1-5
abundance: NA
CDR3aa: CATSRDLIKNQPQHF
CDR3nt: TGTGCCACCAGCAGAGATCTTATTAAAAATCAGCCCCAGCATTTT

v_gene: TRBV3-1
d_gene: TRBD2
j_gene: TRBJ2-3
abundance: NA
CDR3aa: CASSPLAGEADTQYF
CDR3nt: TGTGCCAGCAGCCCCCTGGCGGGAGAAGCGGATACGCAGTATTTT

v_gene: TRBV5-1
d_gene: TRBD1
j_gene: TRBJ1-4
abundance: few
CDR3aa: CASSLRQGKANEKLFF
CDR3nt: TGCGCCAGCAGCTTACGACAGGGAAAGGCTAATGAAAAACTGTTTTTT